One and the same sample provided the 26 T cell receptor beta chains below, sequenced in a study of control samples from healthy donors and cancer patients. Here immunoSEQ multiplex PCR was the method, and the copy in TCRdb shows in-frame clones only, minus some. The sample has 150,000 to 200,000 clones, approximately 94% seen once. The source material was blood. These receptors were obtained from a woman in her forties in good health.

The genes are TRBV5-1 and TRBJ2-4; 9 bases fit TRBD2. The V and J ends lost 4 bases and 4 bases, in that order; junction bases with no gene match: 12. The CDR3 extends over 17 amino acids. CDR1 and CDR2 (germline): SGHRS, YFSETQ. CDR3 amino acids: CASSPQGASGTKNIQYF. DNA for the CDR3: TGCGCCAGCAGCCCTCAGGGTGCTAGCGGGACTAAAAACATTCAGTACTTC.

The V and J genes are TRBV9 and TRBJ2-1; D is possibly TRBD1 (5 bases). The germline V gene has CDR1 SGDLS and CDR2 YYNGEE. Between the trimmed V and J ends, which lost 3 bases and 10 bases, there was a span of 11 bases. The CDR3 totals 12 residues. CDR3 amino acids: CASSGGRREQFF. In DNA form, the CDR3 reads TGTGCCAGCAGCGGGGGCCGGCGGGAGCAGTTCTTC.

The J gene is TRBJ1-6, the V gene TRBV19; TRBD1 matches at 9 bases. Germline V gene lookup returns CDR1 LNHDA and CDR2 SQIVND (reference sequence). The CDR3 is made up of 14 amino acids. Trimming removed 6 bases from V and 6 bases from J; junction bases left unmatched: 3. CDR3 coding DNA: TGTGCCAGTAGAAGGGACAGGGCTAATTCACCCCTCCACTTT. Its protein is CASRRDRANSPLHF.

The CDR3 spells CASSDTLRYSGNTIYF. CDR3 coding DNA: TGTGCCAGCAGTGACACTTTGCGCTACTCTGGAAACACCATATATTTT. J is TRBJ1-3 and V is TRBV6-2 or TRBV6-3, with D unclear. CDR3 length equals 16 residues. With 5 bases removed from V and 0 bases from J, the gap between germline ends came to 14 bases. Germline V gene sequence: CDR1 MNHEY, CDR2 SVGEGT.

The J gene is TRBJ1-1, the V gene TRBV5-1; D is undetermined. Trimming left V 0 bases short and J 0 bases short, with 9 bases between. Germline V gene lookup returns CDR1 SGHRS and CDR2 YFSETQ. This CDR3 comprises 15 residues. The CDR3 region is CASSLGGSMNTEAFF. Here the CDR3 DNA reads TGCGCCAGCAGCTTGGGTGGCAGCATGAACACTGAAGCTTTCTTT.

This clone was observed once. The genes are TRBV2 and TRBJ1-6; D gene uncertain. CDR3 length: 12 amino acids. Germline CDR1 SNHLY, CDR2 FYNNEI. The germline V and J ends were trimmed by 8 bases and 10 bases, with 12 bases remaining between them. This chain's CDR3 is CASAQRNSPLHF. The CDR3 bases are TGTGCCAGCGCCCAGAGAAACTCACCCCTCCACTTT.

This chain links TRBV29-1 with TRBJ1-2; 7 nucleotides match TRBD1. V shed 3 bases and J 7 bases; nucleotides not matched to a gene: 5. The CDR3 sequence is 12 residues long. CDR1 SQVTM and CDR2 ANQGSEA come from the germline V gene. The CDR3 DNA sequence: TGCAGCGTTGATATCGACAGGGTTGGCTACACCTTC. Residues: CSVDIDRVGYTF.

This clone came up once. This rearrangement joins TRBV4-3 to TRBJ2-1, with 8 bases identical to TRBD2. Losses at the gene ends were 1 base for V and 6 bases for J; bases not matched to a gene: 8. This CDR3 has 16 amino acids. Per the germline V gene, CDR1 is LGHNA and CDR2 is YSLEER. In DNA, the CDR3 is TGCGCCAGCAGCCAAGTTGTGCGACTAGCGTTCAATGAGCAGTTCTTC. It specifies CASSQVVRLAFNEQFF.

This chain connects TRBV5-1 to TRBJ2-2; TRBD1 matches 10 bases. V trimming: 3 bases; J trimming: 4 bases; junction bases outside the gene matches: 6. The CDR3 extends over 16 amino acids. Per germline, CDR1 SGHRS and CDR2 YFSETQ. The CDR3 spells CASSSKTGGVTGELFF. DNA for the CDR3: TGCGCCAGCAGCTCCAAGACAGGGGGCGTCACCGGGGAGCTGTTTTTT.

The chain couples TRBV14 to TRBJ2-2; D possibly corresponds to TRBD2 (5 bases). CDR1 is SGHDN and CDR2 is FVKESK in the germline V gene. V gave up 4 bases and J gave up 4 bases, with 10 bases separating them. CDR3 length: 14 amino acids. This CDR3 reads CASSLLRATGELFF. CDR3 DNA: TGTGCCAGCAGCCTCCTGAGGGCCACCGGGGAGCTGTTTTTT.

Written as DNA, the CDR3 is TGTGCCAGTACCCCAGGAGCGTTACAAAATTCACCCCTCCACTTT. It encodes CASTPGALQNSPLHF. This rearrangement joins TRBV19 to TRBJ1-6; D is unresolved. V lost 7 bases and J lost 7, with 17 bases in between. CDR1 is LNHDA and CDR2 is SQIVND in the germline V gene (reference sequence). This CDR3 spans 15 amino acids.

The rearrangement uses TRBV7-2 and TRBJ2-5; no firm D call. Deletions cut 5 bases from V and 5 bases from J, with 18 bases between. The CDR3 sequence is 15 residues long. Germline-derived CDR1 and CDR2 are SGHTA and FQGNSA. The CDR3 DNA reads TGTGCCAGCAGCCTCCTAGGTAGCCGGATGGAGACCCAGTACTTC. Residues: CASSLLGSRMETQYF.

This clone is a singleton in its sample. The rearrangement joins TRBV11-3 to TRBJ1-1; D is unclear. The CDR3 is 13 residues long. CDR1 and CDR2 from the germline V gene are SGHNT and YENEEA. V shed 0 bases and J shed 11 bases, with 13 bases lying between them. The CDR3 reads CASSLDTREEAFF. In DNA, the CDR3 is TGTGCCAGCAGCTTAGATACGAGAGAGGAGGCTTTCTTT.

This chain connects TRBV10-3 to TRBJ1-1; no firm D call. Germline V gene data show CDR1 as ENHRY and CDR2 as SYGVKD. The CDR3 has 14 residues. Between the trimmed V and J ends, which lost 3 bases and 5 bases, there was a span of 13 bases. The CDR3 reads CAISETDWSTEAFF. The DNA of the CDR3 is TGTGCCATCAGTGAAACGGACTGGTCAACTGAAGCTTTCTTT.

The CDR3 region has the DNA TGTGCCTGGAGTTTGGGGGACAATCAGCCCCAGCATTTT. It translates to CAWSLGDNQPQHF. This chain connects TRBV30 to TRBJ1-5, with D maybe TRBD1 (5 bases). The V and J ends lost 2 bases and 3 bases respectively, with 8 bases between them. CDR3 length equals 13 residues. Germline loops: CDR1 GTSNPN, CDR2 SVGIG (reference sequence).

A single count supports this clone. The chain links TRBV6-5 to TRBJ2-7; D unresolved. Germline V gives CDR1 MNHEY, CDR2 SVGAGI. The CDR3 is made up of 11 amino acids. Trimming removed 8 bases from V and 6 bases from J, with 11 bases in between. Here the CDR3 DNA reads TGTGCCAGCGGCCTTCTCGGCGAGCAGTACTTC. Translating it yields CASGLLGEQYF.

CDR3 sequence reads: CASSPGQGVEGELFF. In DNA form, the CDR3 reads TGTGCCAGCTCACCCGGACAGGGGGTCGAAGGGGAGCTGTTTTTT. This chain links TRBV18 with TRBJ2-2, with 10 bases aligning to TRBD1. Germline CDR1 reads KGHSH; CDR2 reads LQKENI. V lost 3 bases to trimming and J lost 8 bases; unmatched junction nucleotides: 6. CDR3 length: 15 amino acids. The variable domain in full, with the rest retrieved from reference TRBV18 and TRBJ2-2, is NAGVMQNPRHLVRRRGQEARLRCSPMKGHSHVYWYRQLPEEGLKFMVYLQKENIIDESGMPKERFSAEFPKEGPSILRIQQVVRGDSAAYFCASSPGQGVEGELFFGEGSRLTVL.

CDR3 in DNA: TGTGCCAGTAGTAGGGGACAGGGATTCAATCAGCCCCAGCATTTT. The encoded protein is CASSRGQGFNQPQHF. The gene calls are TRBV19 and TRBJ1-5, with 9 positions matching TRBD1. The J segment lost 3 bases and the V segment lost 4 bases, leaving 4 bases of the junction unmatched. From germline, CDR1 is LNHDA and CDR2 SQIVND (reference sequence). The CDR3 has 15 amino acids.

Points on this clone: The germline gene is not matched at one end of the junction; a read error may be the cause. The same CDR3 also results from other DNA sequences found in this sample. The J gene is TRBJ1-5, the V gene TRBV5-6; 9 nucleotides align to TRBD1. CDR1 is SGHDT and CDR2 is YYEEEE in the germline V gene. CDR3 length equals 16 residues. CDR3 protein: CASSQIRDRVEQPQHF. CDR3 nucleotides: TGCGCCAGCAGCCAAATCAGGGACAGGGTGGAGCAGCCCCAGCATTTT.

This clone was seen only once. The V call is TRBV4-1, the J call TRBJ1-4; D gene unclear. Trimming left V 0 bases short and J 4 bases short, with 9 bases between. Germline CDR1 and CDR2: MGHRA and YSYEKL. The CDR3 is 15 residues long. CDR3 residues: CASSQEVYRNEKLFF. For the CDR3, the DNA is TGCGCCAGCAGCCAAGAAGTGTACCGTAATGAAAAACTGTTTTTT.

This chain links TRBV6-1 with TRBJ2-5; 7 nucleotides line up with TRBD2. The germline V gene has CDR1 MNHNS and CDR2 SASEGT. The length of the CDR3 is 12 residues. The ends lost 3 bases at V and 5 bases at J; junction bases unmatched: 0. The CDR3 sequence: CASSDGGETQYF. The CDR3 bases are TGTGCCAGCAGTGACGGGGGGGAGACCCAGTACTTC.

The chain has TRBV10-3 and TRBJ1-5; TRBD1 might be the D (6 bases). V lost 7 bases to trimming and J lost 5 bases, with 15 bases between them. Germline lookup yields CDR1 ENHRY and CDR2 SYGVKD. This CDR3 has 14 residues. The CDR3 is CAIKGTSADQPQHF. The CDR3 nucleotides read TGTGCCATCAAGGGGACATCCGCGGATCAGCCCCAGCATTTT.

This clone was observed a handful of times. The gene calls are TRBV4-1 and TRBJ1-1; unclear D gene. This CDR3 has 14 amino acids. CDR1 and CDR2 (germline): MGHRA, YSYEKL. Between the trimmed V and J ends, which lost 4 bases and 3 bases, there was a span of 12 bases. CDR3 region: CASSPRLLDTEAFF. The CDR3, as DNA: TGCGCCAGCAGCCCCCGGCTGTTGGACACTGAAGCTTTCTTT.

The DNA of the CDR3 is TGTGCCAGCAGTTTCTTTACAGCTACTTATAATTCACCCCTCCACTTT. Its translation is CASSFFTATYNSPLHF. This chain links TRBV27 with TRBJ1-6; D call uncertain. V shed 3 bases and J shed 4 bases, with 13 bases lying between them. The CDR3 spans 16 residues. Germline loops: CDR1 MNHEY, CDR2 SMNVEV (reference sequence).

The chain is built from TRBV27 and TRBJ1-1, with 8 bases matching TRBD1. Germline assignment: CDR1 MNHEY and CDR2 SMNVEV (reference sequence). The CDR3 is made up of 14 amino acids. V trimming: 5 bases; J trimming: 6 bases; junction bases outside the gene matches: 8. CDR3 nucleotide sequence: TGTGCCAGCAGTCCCGGACAGGGAGGTTCTGAAGCTTTCTTT. Protein product: CASSPGQGGSEAFF.

The chain combines TRBV12-3 or TRBV12-4 with TRBJ1-2; no clear D gene. There are 13 residues in the CDR3. V dropped 3 bases and J dropped 7 bases, with 12 bases sitting between them. The CDR3 protein is CASSFTKRSGYTF. As DNA, the CDR3 is TGTGCCAGCAGTTTTACAAAAAGAAGTGGCTACACCTTC.